The 23 T cell receptor beta chains presented below share a single source sample, sequenced in a study of T cell repertoires in cytomegalovirus infection. TCRdb reprocessed the reads via MiXCR and lists one record per CDR3 protein. The data contain around 120,000 distinct CDR3 sequences, almost 9% of them seen just once; the ten biggest clones take up 9.5% to 13%. The sample consisted of PBMCs. These receptors all stem from a human donor in good health (CMV status not recorded). Some clones in this sample may be carry-over from other donors' samples.

This clonotype was picked up a small number of times. The V and J genes are TRBV5-4 and TRBJ2-2; D not certain. The CDR3 has 12 amino acids. Germline V gives CDR1 SGHNT, CDR2 YYREEE (reference sequence). V lost 4 bases, J lost 6 bases, and 7 bases lay in between. The CDR3 region has the DNA TGTGCCAGCAGCCGGTTCGCCGGGGAGCTGTTTTTT. Translating it yields CASSRFAGELFF.

The chain combines TRBV18 with TRBJ1-5, with D uncertain. Germline CDR1 reads KGHSH; CDR2 reads LQKENI. Trimming removed 0 bases at V and 2 bases at J, with 8 bases between. This CDR3 has 15 residues. The CDR3 loop is CASSPPEGGNQPQHF. The CDR3, as DNA: TGTGCCAGCTCACCACCTGAGGGAGGCAATCAGCCCCAGCATTTT. Combining the CDR3 with reference TRBV18 and TRBJ1-5 gives the whole variable domain NAGVMQNPRHLVRRRGQEARLRCSPMKGHSHVYWYRQLPEEGLKFMVYLQKENIIDESGMPKERFSAEFPKEGPSILRIQQVVRGDSAAYFCASSPPEGGNQPQHFGDGTRLSIL.

The V and J genes are TRBV20-1 and TRBJ1-2; TRBD1 agrees at 8 bases. The CDR3 has 14 amino acids. Unmatched junction bases numbered 5, after V lost 1 base and J lost 4 bases. CDR1 is DFQATT and CDR2 is SNEGSKA in the germline V gene (reference sequence). The CDR3 coding sequence is TGCAGTGCTAGAGGACAGGGGCCGACCTATGGCTACACCTTC. Translation gives CSARGQGPTYGYTF.

Many counts were recorded for this clonotype. The chain links TRBV19 to TRBJ1-1; D is unresolved. Trimming shortened V by 2 bases and J by 1 base, and 8 bases separated the two germline ends. Germline lookup yields CDR1 LNHDA and CDR2 SQIVND (reference sequence). The CDR3 sequence is 14 residues long. CDR3 DNA: TGTGCCAGTAGTATAAGCAGGAGGAACACTGAAGCTTTCTTT. This gives the protein CASSISRRNTEAFF.

This clonotype was found many times. The chain links TRBV7-9 to TRBJ2-2; D is unresolved. The length of the CDR3 is 13 residues. The germline V gene encodes CDR1 SEHNR and CDR2 FQNEAQ (reference sequence). V gave up 7 bases and J gave up 5 bases, with 11 bases separating them. The chain's CDR3 is CASTVEGTGELFF. CDR3 nucleotides: TGTGCCAGCACCGTGGAAGGGACCGGGGAGCTGTTTTTT.

The chain joins TRBV15 to TRBJ1-1; D is undetermined. This CDR3 has 17 amino acids. Trimming stripped 6 bases from V and 4 bases from J, with 24 bases between. From germline, CDR1 is LNHNV and CDR2 YYDKDF (reference sequence). The CDR3, as DNA: TGTGCCACCAGTCCACCTAGGGTTGGGTCGGCGGGCACTGAAGCTTTCTTT. Translating gives CATSPPRVGSAGTEAFF.

In its sample, this clonotype was seen many times. The chain employs TRBV19 and TRBJ2-1; 8 nucleotides line up with TRBD1. The V segment lost 4 bases and the J segment 10 bases; nucleotides outside the gene matches: 12. The length of the CDR3 is 15 residues. CDR1 LNHDA and CDR2 SQIVND come from the germline V gene (reference sequence). As DNA, the CDR3 is TGTGCCAGTAGTACACCGGGACAGGTCGTATGGGAGCAGTTCTTC. This encodes CASSTPGQVVWEQFF.

This clonotype counts as medium-sized (0.01 to 0.1%). The rearrangement joins TRBV7-2 to TRBJ2-1; D is ambiguous. Trimming removed 3 bases from V and 2 bases from J, with 8 bases in between. The CDR3 loop spans 14 amino acids. Per germline, CDR1 SGHTA and CDR2 FQGNSA. CDR3 in amino acids: CASSFRSAYNEQFF. The CDR3 bases are TGTGCCAGCAGCTTCCGGTCGGCCTACAATGAGCAGTTCTTC.

At least ten counts were recorded for this clonotype. J is TRBJ2-2 and V is TRBV5-1; D gene unclear. The CDR3 length is 12 residues. The V end was cut by 0 bases, the J end by 6 bases, with 3 bases between. Germline V gene data show CDR1 as SGHRS and CDR2 as YFSETQ. The CDR3 DNA reads TGCGCCAGCAGCTTGGATGCCGGGGAGCTGTTTTTT. This gives the protein CASSLDAGELFF.

This clonotype appeared many times. J is TRBJ2-6 and V is TRBV7-8; 12 positions match TRBD1. Unmatched junction bases numbered 8, after V lost 5 bases and J lost 0 bases. Germline lookup yields CDR1 SGHVS and CDR2 FQNEAQ. The CDR3 contains 19 residues. CDR3 in DNA: TGTGCCAGCAGCCTCGGGACAGGGGGCCAACTCTCTGGGGCCAACGTCCTGACTTTC. This sequence encodes CASSLGTGGQLSGANVLTF.

This clonotype has at least ten counts. The V and J genes are TRBV7-9 and TRBJ1-2, with a tentative D call TRBD1 (6 bases). This CDR3 spans 14 amino acids. The V and J ends lost 2 bases and 4 bases respectively, with 11 bases between them. Germline CDR1 is SEHNR and CDR2 is FQNEAQ (reference sequence). CDR3 residues: CASSLYEGGYGYTF. DNA for the CDR3: TGTGCCAGCAGCTTATATGAGGGGGGCTATGGCTACACCTTC.

This clonotype was seen ten or more times. The chain links TRBV5-4 to TRBJ1-1, with D uncertain. The CDR3 covers 15 residues. The V gene's germline CDR1 is SGHNT and CDR2 YYREEE (reference sequence). Trimming took 3 bases from V and 6 from J, leaving 18 bases between them. The chain's CDR3 is CASSSPGGEVSEAFF. The CDR3 DNA reads TGTGCCAGCAGCTCCCCCGGCGGGGAGGTATCTGAAGCTTTCTTT.

The sample holds many counts of this clonotype. The V call is TRBV12-3 or TRBV12-4, the J call TRBJ1-6; 10 bases map to TRBD1. CDR3 length equals 14 residues. V shed 5 bases and J 10 bases; nucleotides not matched to a gene: 5. Here the CDR3 reads CASSPDRGFSPLHF. The CDR3, as DNA: TGTGCCAGCAGTCCGGACAGGGGGTTCTCACCCCTCCACTTT.

There are many counts of this clonotype. This rearrangement joins TRBV20-1 to TRBJ1-6; 12 positions match TRBD1. CDR1 DFQATT and CDR2 SNEGSKA come from the germline V gene (reference sequence). The CDR3 contains 20 residues. Losses at the gene ends were 0 bases for V and 0 bases for J; bases not matched to a gene: 9. The DNA of the CDR3 is TGCAGTGCTAGAGATCCCCTCCGGGACAGGGGGCCCTCCTATAATTCACCCCTCCACTTT. It is translated as CSARDPLRDRGPSYNSPLHF.

V is TRBV28 and J is TRBJ1-2; D uncertain. The CDR3 loop spans 11 amino acids. Germline-derived CDR1 and CDR2 are MDHEN and SYDVKM. V dropped 1 base and J dropped 8 bases, with 5 bases sitting between them. CDR3 sequence (DNA): TGTGCCAGCAGTTTATTAGGGGGCTACACCTTC. It is translated as CASSLLGGYTF.

Regarding this clonotype: This may arise from a read error, as a much more abundant clone is one base away. CDR3: CASSLGGRIITDTRYF. CDR3 sequence (DNA): TGTGCCAGCAGCCTGGGGGGACGTATTATCACAGATACGCGGTATTTT. The rearrangement uses TRBV7-2 and TRBJ2-3, with D possibly TRBD2 on 6 matching bases. CDR3 length: 16 amino acids. Germline CDR1 reads SGHTA; CDR2 reads FQGNSA.

V and J are TRBV5-6 and TRBJ1-1, with TRBD1 as a possible D gene (6 bases). Germline CDR1 and CDR2: SGHDT and YYEEEE. The CDR3 spans 18 residues. Trimming removed 4 bases at V and 6 bases at J, with 28 bases between. The CDR3 protein is CASSPLAQNRESRSEAFF. CDR3 nucleotides: TGTGCCAGCAGCCCCCTTGCCCAAAACAGGGAATCTAGGTCTGAAGCTTTCTTT.

At least ten counts were recorded for this clonotype. The chain combines TRBV7-9 with TRBJ1-6, with D maybe TRBD1 (6 bases). V lost 4 bases to trimming and J lost 0 bases, with 10 bases between them. This CDR3 spans 16 amino acids. Germline CDR1 is SEHNR and CDR2 is FQNEAQ (reference sequence). The CDR3 region has the DNA TGTGCCAGCAGCTCCACAGGGAGCTCCTATAATTCACCCCTCCACTTT. Translation gives CASSSTGSSYNSPLHF.

This clonotype was recorded many times. V gene TRBV7-2 combines with J gene TRBJ2-7; a possible D gene is TRBD1 (5 bases). The CDR3 has 13 amino acids. Germline V CDR1 and CDR2: SGHTA, FQGNSA. Trimming pared 2 bases from V and 3 bases from J, leaving 8 bases between. The CDR3 loop reads CASSLTQGYEQYF. CDR3 sequence (DNA): TGTGCCAGCAGCTTAACCCAGGGCTACGAGCAGTACTTC.

This clonotype occurred many times. This chain links TRBV5-1 with TRBJ2-3, with 7 bases that match TRBD2. The J segment lost 1 base and the V segment lost 4 bases, leaving 0 bases of the junction unmatched. Germline V CDR1 and CDR2: SGHRS, YFSETQ. The CDR3 is 13 amino acids. The CDR3 sequence: CASSAGGTDTQYF. The CDR3 DNA is TGCGCCAGCAGCGCGGGAGGCACAGATACGCAGTATTTT.

The genes are TRBV9 and TRBJ2-2; 9 bases align to TRBD1. This CDR3 comprises 18 residues. Losses at the gene ends were 4 bases for V and 2 bases for J; bases not matched to a gene: 12. Germline lookup yields CDR1 SGDLS and CDR2 YYNGEE. The CDR3, as DNA: TGTGCCAGCAGCCCACAAAGAGGACAGGGGACTAACACCGGGGAGCTGTTTTTT. Its translation: CASSPQRGQGTNTGELFF.

This clonotype was seen many times. This chain joins TRBV11-2 and TRBJ2-2; no reliable D call. Trimming left V 1 base short and J 1 base short, with 7 bases between. The CDR3 is made up of 15 amino acids. CDR1 SGHAT and CDR2 FQNNGV come from the germline V gene. CDR3 in DNA: TGTGCCAGCAGCTTAGTGTCCAAGAACACCGGGGAGCTGTTTTTT. Residues: CASSLVSKNTGELFF.

V and J are TRBV4-2 and TRBJ1-1, with D maybe TRBD1 (5 bases). Germline lookup yields CDR1 LGHNA and CDR2 YNFKEQ. With 4 bases removed from V and 3 bases from J, the gap between germline ends came to 6 bases. The CDR3 covers 12 residues. Here the CDR3 DNA reads TGTGCCAGCAGCCGGGGGTACACTGAAGCTTTCTTT. Encoded protein: CASSRGYTEAFF.